A single TCR beta chain is shown here with its context. These data originate in a study of technical replicates of blood from four donors. Measured with immunoSEQ multiplex PCR; TCRdb has only the in-frame clones, and not every one. The profile shows around 76,000 clones, 80% to 95% of them singletons. Specimen: T cells isolated from PBMCs. The receptor comes from a human donor in good health.

The CDR3 DNA reads TGTGCCAGCAGTGAAGAGGGACTAGCGGGGGGGGATGAGCAGTTCTTC. Translating gives CASSEEGLAGGDEQFF. The rearrangement uses TRBV6-1 and TRBJ2-1, with 16 bases lining up with TRBD2. V trimming: 1 base; J trimming: 8 bases; junction bases outside the gene matches: 2. The CDR3 extends over 16 amino acids. From germline, CDR1 is MNHNS and CDR2 SASEGT.